Listed below are T cell receptor beta chains from one sample, sequenced in a study of regulatory T cells in long-lasting Graves disease. Using its own MiXCR run on the multiplex PCR reads, TCRdb lists one record per CDR3 protein. The data show hundreds of thousands of distinct CDR3 sequences, around 21% seen once. Sequencing used peripheral blood mononuclear cells (PBMCs), obtained when the disease was refractory, from a patient treated with antithyroid drugs. The receptors derive from a female donor with Graves disease. The CDR3 runs from the conserved cysteine through the conserved F or W. The order of the fields is V gene, J gene, CDR3 protein.

>TRBV7-3|TRBJ2-2
CASSLTGTRELFF
>TRBV2|TRBJ2-3
CASDRGDTDTQYF
>TRBV28|TRBJ2-1
CASTPLGGSDEQFF
>TRBV2|TRBJ1-4
CASSEQGSNEKLFF
>TRBV28|TRBJ1-1
CASRPGGEAFF
>TRBV28|TRBJ1-5
CASSSFGRGANQPQHF
>TRBV27|TRBJ2-2
CASSPWDTNTGELFF
>TRBV30|TRBJ1-2
CAWSVLRTGGLGHTF
>TRBV11-2|TRBJ1-5
CASSLDGQDNQPQHF
>TRBV6-1|TRBJ2-2
CASIPRGLAGGDSNTGELFF
>TRBV12-5|TRBJ2-2
CASAPTGGSGELFF
>TRBV6-2/TRBV6-3|TRBJ2-7
CASSYNRGYEQYF
>TRBV6-4|TRBJ1-5
CASSYQRLRDTVNQPQHF
>TRBV3-1|TRBJ2-7
CASSGQTSGSYEQYF
>TRBV7-9|TRBJ1-1
CASREQNMNTEAFF
>TRBV6-1|TRBJ2-7
CASSLGLAGVTYEQYF